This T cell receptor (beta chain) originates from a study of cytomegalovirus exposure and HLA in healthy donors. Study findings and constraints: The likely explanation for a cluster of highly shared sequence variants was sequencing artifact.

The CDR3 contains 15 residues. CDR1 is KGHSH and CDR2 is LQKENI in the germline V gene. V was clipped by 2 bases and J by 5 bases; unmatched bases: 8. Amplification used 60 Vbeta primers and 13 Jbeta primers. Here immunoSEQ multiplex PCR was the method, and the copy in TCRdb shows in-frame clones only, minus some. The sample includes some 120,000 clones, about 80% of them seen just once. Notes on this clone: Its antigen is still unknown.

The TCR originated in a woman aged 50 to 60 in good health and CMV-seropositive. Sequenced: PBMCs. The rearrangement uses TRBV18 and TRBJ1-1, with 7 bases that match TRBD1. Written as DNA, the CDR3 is TGTGCCAGCTCACCAACAGGGGATGGCAAAACTGAAGCTTTCTTT. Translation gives CASSPTGDGKTEAFF.